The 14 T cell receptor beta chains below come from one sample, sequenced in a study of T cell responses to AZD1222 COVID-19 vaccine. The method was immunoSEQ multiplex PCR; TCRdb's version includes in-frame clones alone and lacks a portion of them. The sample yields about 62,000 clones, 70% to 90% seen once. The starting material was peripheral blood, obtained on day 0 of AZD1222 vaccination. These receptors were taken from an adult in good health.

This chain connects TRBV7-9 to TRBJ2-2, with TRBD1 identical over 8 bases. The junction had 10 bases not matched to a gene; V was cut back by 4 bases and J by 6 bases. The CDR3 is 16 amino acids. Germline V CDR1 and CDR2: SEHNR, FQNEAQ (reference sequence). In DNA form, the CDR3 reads TGTGCCAGCAGCTCTAGCGCCAGGGGGCTCTCCGGGGAGCTGTTTTTT. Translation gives CASSSSARGLSGELFF.

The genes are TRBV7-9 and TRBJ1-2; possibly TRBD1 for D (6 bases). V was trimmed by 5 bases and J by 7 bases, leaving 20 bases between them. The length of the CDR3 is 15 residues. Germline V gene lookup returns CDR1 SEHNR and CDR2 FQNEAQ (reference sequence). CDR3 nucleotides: TGTGCCAGCAGCACCACAGGGTGGAGCACTTCTGGCTACACCTTC. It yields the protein CASSTTGWSTSGYTF.

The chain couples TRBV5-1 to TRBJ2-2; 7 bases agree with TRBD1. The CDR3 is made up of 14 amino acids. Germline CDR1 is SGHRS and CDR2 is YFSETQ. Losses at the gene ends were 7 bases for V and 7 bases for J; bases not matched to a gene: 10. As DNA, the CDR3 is TGCGCCAGCTCAGGGCAGGGGGTCAACGGGGAGCTGTTTTTT. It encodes CASSGQGVNGELFF.

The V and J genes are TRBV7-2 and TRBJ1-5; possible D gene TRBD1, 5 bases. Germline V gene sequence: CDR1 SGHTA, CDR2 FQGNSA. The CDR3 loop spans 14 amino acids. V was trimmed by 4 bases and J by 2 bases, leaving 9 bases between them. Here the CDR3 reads CASSSRVGNQPQHF. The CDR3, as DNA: TGTGCCAGCAGCTCCAGGGTGGGCAATCAGCCCCAGCATTTT.

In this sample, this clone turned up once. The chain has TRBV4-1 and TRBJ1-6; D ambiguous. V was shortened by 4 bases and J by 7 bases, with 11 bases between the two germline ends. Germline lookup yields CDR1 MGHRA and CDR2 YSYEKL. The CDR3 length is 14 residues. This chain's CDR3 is CASSPLGVNSPLHF. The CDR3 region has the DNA TGCGCCAGCAGCCCCTTAGGCGTGAATTCACCCCTCCACTTT.

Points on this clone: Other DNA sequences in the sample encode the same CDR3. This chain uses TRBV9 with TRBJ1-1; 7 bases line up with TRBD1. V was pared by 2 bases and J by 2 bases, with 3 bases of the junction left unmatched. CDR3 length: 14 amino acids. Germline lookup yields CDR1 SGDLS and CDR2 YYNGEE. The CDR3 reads CASSVAGGNTEAFF. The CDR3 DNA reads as TGTGCCAGCAGCGTGGCAGGGGGTAACACTGAAGCTTTCTTT.

The CDR3 protein is CASRVGPEAFF. CDR3 coding DNA: TGCGCCAGCAGGGTAGGACCTGAAGCTTTCTTT. The chain uses TRBV5-1 and TRBJ1-1; D gene uncertain. The V gene lost 5 bases and the J gene lost 6 bases, with 8 bases spanning the gap. Germline lookup yields CDR1 SGHRS and CDR2 YFSETQ. The CDR3 length is 11 residues. Complete variable domain (other parts from reference TRBV5-1 and TRBJ1-1): KAGVTQTPRYLIKTRGQQVTLSCSPISGHRSVSWYQQTPGQGLQFLFEYFSETQRNKGNFPGRFSGRQFSNSRSEMNVSTLELGDSALYLCASRVGPEAFFGQGTRLTVV.

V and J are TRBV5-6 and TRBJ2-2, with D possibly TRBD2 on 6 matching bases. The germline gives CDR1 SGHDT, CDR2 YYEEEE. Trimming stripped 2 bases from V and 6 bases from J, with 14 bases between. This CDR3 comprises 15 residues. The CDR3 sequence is CASSLTGGTPGELFF. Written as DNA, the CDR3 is TGTGCCAGCAGCTTAACGGGCGGGACCCCCGGGGAGCTGTTTTTT.

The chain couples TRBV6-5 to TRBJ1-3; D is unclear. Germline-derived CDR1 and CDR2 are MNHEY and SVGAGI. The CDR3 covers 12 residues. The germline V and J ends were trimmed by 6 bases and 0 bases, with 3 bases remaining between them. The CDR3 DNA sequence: TGTGCCAGCAGAAGCTCTGGAAACACCATATATTTT. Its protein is CASRSSGNTIYF.

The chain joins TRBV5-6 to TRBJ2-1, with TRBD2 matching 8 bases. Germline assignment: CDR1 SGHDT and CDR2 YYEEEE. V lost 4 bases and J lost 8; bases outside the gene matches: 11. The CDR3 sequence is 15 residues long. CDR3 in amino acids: CASSRGGTRDDEQFF. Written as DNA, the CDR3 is TGTGCCAGCAGCCGGGGAGGGACTAGGGATGATGAGCAGTTCTTC.

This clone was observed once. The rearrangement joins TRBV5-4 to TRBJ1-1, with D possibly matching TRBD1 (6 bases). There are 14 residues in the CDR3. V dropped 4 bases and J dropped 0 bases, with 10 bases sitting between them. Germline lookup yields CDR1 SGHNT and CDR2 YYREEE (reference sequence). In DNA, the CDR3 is TGTGCCAGCAGCGAAGGACAGATGAACACTGAAGCTTTCTTT. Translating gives CASSEGQMNTEAFF.

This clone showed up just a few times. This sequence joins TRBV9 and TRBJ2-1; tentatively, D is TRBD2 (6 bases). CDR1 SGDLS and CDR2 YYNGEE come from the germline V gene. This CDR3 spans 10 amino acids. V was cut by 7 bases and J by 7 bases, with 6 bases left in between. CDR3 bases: TGTGCCAGCGGGGGGAATGAGCAGTTCTTC. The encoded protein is CASGGNEQFF.

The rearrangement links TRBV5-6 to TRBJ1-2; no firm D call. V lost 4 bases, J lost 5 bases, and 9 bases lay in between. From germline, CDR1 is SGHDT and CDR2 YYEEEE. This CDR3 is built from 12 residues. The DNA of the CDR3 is TGTGCCAGCAGCACCCGACCGTATGGCTACACCTTC. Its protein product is CASSTRPYGYTF.

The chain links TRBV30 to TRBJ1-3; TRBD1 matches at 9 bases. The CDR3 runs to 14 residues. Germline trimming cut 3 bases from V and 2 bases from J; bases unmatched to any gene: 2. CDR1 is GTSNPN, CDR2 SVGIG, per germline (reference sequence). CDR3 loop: CAWRGQGTGNTIYF. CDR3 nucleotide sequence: TGTGCCTGGAGGGGACAGGGAACTGGAAACACCATATATTTT. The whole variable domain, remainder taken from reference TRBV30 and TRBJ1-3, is SQTIHQWPATLVQPVGSPLSLECTVEGTSNPNLYWYRQAAGRGLQLLFYSVGIGQISSEVPQNLSASRPQDRQFILSSKKLLLSDSGFYLCAWRGQGTGNTIYFGEGSWLTVV.